What follows is one T cell receptor (beta chain) and its context. One end of the junction is discordant with germline, which a read error may explain. The treatment denotes: around 19 received Ad26.COV2.S at low or high dose, single or two shots; roughly 5 received placebo; per-sample allocation not given. All samples were drawn on day 63, counting from the first vaccine or placebo injection. Using immunoSEQ multiplex PCR, the repertoire was profiled, and TCRdb retains in-frame clones only, with some absent. Of around 450,000 clones listed, roughly 87% were seen once; the top ten hold 1.5% to 2%. This CDR3 has 15 amino acids. Per germline, CDR1 SSHAT and CDR2 FNYEAQ (reference sequence). This record belongs to a study of Ad26.COV2.S vaccination and SARS-CoV-2 variants.

This specimen was peripheral blood, taken in a trial of Ad26.COV2.S vaccine versus placebo. The gene calls are TRBV7-7 and TRBJ2-5; 10 bases agree with TRBD2. This TCR was sampled from a person between 18 and 65 years old who received the Ad26.COV2.S COVID-19 vaccine or a placebo. This chain's CDR3 is CASSPTGTSVETQYF. The DNA for the CDR3 is TGTGCTAGCAGCCCCACCGGGACTAGCGTGGAGACCCAGTACTTC.